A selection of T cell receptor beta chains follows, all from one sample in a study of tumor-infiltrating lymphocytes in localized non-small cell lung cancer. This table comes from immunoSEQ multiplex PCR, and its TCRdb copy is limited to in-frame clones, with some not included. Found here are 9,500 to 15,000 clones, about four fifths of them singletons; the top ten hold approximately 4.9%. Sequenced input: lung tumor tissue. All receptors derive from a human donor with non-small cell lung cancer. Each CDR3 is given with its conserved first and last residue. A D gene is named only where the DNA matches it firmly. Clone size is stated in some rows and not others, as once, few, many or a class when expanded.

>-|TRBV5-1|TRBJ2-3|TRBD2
TGCGCCAGCAGCTCACGACTAGCGGGGGGCGCAGATACGCAGTATTTT
CASSSRLAGGADTQYF
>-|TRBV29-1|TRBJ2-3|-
TGCAGCGTTGTTAGGGACTTACCCACAGATACGCAGTATTTT
CSVVRDLPTDTQYF
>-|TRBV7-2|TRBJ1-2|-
TGTGCCAGCAGCTTCCACGTGGATAACTATGGCTACACCTTC
CASSFHVDNYGYTF
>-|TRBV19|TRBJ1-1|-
TGTGCCAGTAGTAGGGGACCGGTCAACACTGAAGCTTTCTTT
CASSRGPVNTEAFF
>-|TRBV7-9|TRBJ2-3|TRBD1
TGTGCCAGCAGCACCTCGGACAGGGGGCCCTCAGATACGCAGTATTTT
CASSTSDRGPSDTQYF
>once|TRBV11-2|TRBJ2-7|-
TGTGCCAGCAGCCAGGTTTTTGGACGGGAGCCCCTCTACGAGCAGTACTTC
CASSQVFGREPLYEQYF
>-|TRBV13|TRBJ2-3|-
TGTGCCAGCAGTCAAGGGGCGTGGACGCAGTATTTT
CASSQGAWTQYF
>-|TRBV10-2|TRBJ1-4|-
TGCGCCAGCAGTGGTCAGGGAGTGGGTGAAAAACTGTTTTTT
CASSGQGVGEKLFF
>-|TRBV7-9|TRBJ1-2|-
TGTGCCAGCAGCAGTGGGACTCTCTACACCTTC
CASSSGTLYTF
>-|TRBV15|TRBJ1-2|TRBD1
TGTGCCACCAGCAGAGTCGGAGGACAGGGGGCGGGAGGCTACACCTTC
CATSRVGGQGAGGYTF
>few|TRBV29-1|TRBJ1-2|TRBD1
TGCAGCGCCGTCTCGGGACAGGGGGTCGGTGGCTACACCTTC
CSAVSGQGVGGYTF